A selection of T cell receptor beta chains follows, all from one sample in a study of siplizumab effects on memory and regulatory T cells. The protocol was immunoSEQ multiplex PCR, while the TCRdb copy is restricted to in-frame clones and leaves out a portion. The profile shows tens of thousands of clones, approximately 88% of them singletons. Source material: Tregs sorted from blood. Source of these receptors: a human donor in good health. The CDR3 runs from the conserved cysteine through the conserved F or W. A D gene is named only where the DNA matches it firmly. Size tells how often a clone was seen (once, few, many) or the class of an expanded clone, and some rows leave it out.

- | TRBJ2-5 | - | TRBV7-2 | CASSYWTQETQYF | TGTGCCAGCAGCTACTGGACTCAAGAGACCCAGTACTTC
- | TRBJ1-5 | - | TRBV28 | CASSLRTGFNQPQHF | TGTGCCAGCAGTTTACGAACAGGGTTCAATCAGCCCCAGCATTTT
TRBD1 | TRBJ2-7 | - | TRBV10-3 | CAISESPGQGMYEQYF | TGTGCCATCAGTGAGTCGCCGGGACAGGGGATGTACGAGCAGTACTTC
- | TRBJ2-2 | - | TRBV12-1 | CASSFFRTVITGELFF | TGTGCCAGCAGCTTTTTTAGGACAGTGATCACCGGGGAGCTGTTTTTT
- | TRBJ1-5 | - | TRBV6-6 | CASSFGREYQPQHF | TGTGCCAGCAGTTTCGGCCGTGAATATCAGCCCCAGCATTTT
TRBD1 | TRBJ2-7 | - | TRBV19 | CASSIGTGDEQYF | TGTGCCAGTAGTATAGGGACAGGGGACGAGCAGTACTTC
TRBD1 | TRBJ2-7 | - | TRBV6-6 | CASKTGTGGADEQYF | TGTGCCAGCAAAACCGGGACAGGGGGCGCGGACGAGCAGTACTTC
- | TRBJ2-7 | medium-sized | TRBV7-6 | CASSLGRVPYEQYF | TGTGCCAGCAGCTTGGGCAGGGTCCCCTACGAGCAGTACTTC
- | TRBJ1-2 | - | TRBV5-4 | CASNIGGVGYTF | TGTGCCAGCAACATCGGAGGGGTTGGCTACACCTTC
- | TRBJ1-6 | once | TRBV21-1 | CASSKVGPTGYNSPLHF | TGTGCCAGCAGCAAAGTAGGCCCAACGGGGTATAATTCACCCCTCCACTTT
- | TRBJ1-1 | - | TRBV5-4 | CASSPSSREAFF | TGTGCCAGCAGCCCGAGTTCCCGTGAAGCTTTCTTT
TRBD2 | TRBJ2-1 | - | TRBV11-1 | CASSPRLAGTYNEQFF | TGTGCCAGCAGCCCAAGACTAGCGGGGACCTACAATGAGCAGTTCTTC
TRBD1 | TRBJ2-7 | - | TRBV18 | CASSPPLTGVSSYEQYF | TGTGCCAGCTCACCACCGCTGACAGGGGTTAGCTCCTACGAGCAGTACTTC
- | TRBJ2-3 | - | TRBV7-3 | CASSLRGNTDTQYF | TGTGCCAGCAGCTTAAGGGGGAACACAGATACGCAGTATTTT